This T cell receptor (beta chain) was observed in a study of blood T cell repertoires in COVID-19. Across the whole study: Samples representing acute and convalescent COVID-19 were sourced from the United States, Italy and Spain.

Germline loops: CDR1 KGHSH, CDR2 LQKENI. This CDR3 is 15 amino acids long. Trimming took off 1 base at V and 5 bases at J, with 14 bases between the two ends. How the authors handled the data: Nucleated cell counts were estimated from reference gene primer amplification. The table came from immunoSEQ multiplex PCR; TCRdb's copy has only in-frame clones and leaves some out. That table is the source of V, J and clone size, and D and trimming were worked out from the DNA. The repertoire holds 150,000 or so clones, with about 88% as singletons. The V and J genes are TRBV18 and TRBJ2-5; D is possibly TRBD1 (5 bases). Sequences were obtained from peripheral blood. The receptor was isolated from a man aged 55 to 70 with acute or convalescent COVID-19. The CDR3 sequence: CASSPRKGQGETQYF. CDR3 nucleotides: TGTGCCAGCTCACCACGGAAAGGACAAGGGGAGACCCAGTACTTC.